The present TCR beta chain was sequenced within a study of blood T cell repertoires in COVID-19. Germline loops: CDR1 SGHTA, CDR2 FQGNSA. Losses at the gene ends were 4 bases for V and 7 bases for J; bases not matched to a gene: 7. There are 15 residues in the CDR3. Profiling relied on immunoSEQ multiplex PCR, and the TCRdb table lists in-frame clones only, not all of them. The table records around 73,000 clones, about four fifths of them present only once. The J gene is TRBJ1-6, the V gene TRBV7-2; 7 bases line up with TRBD1. The receptor was isolated from a woman aged 60-75 years with acute or convalescent COVID-19. Sequencing was carried out using peripheral blood. The CDR3 region has the DNA TGTGCCAGCAGCTCCGCCGCGGGACAGAATTCACCCCTCCACTTT. Translating gives CASSSAAGQNSPLHF.